The clone carrying this T cell receptor (beta chain) turned up a few times. Repertoires were generated with immunoSEQ multiplex PCR, while TCRdb's copy carries only in-frame clones and drops some. The sample has approximately 2,200,000 clones, approximately 94% seen once. This sample is drawn from a study of shared clonotypes between healthy human individuals. CD45RO negativity and positive selection for CCR7 defined naive CD8 cells, a population that excluded terminally differentiated effector memory CD45RA+ cells. The material sequenced was naive CD8+ T cells from PBMCs. The clonotype was recovered from a man aged 18 to 29 in good health. Some clones in this sample may be carry-over from other donors' samples.

Here the CDR3 reads CAWSVLRWYAFF. DNA of the CDR3: TGTGCCTGGAGTGTACTTCGGTGGTACGCTTTCTTT. This chain joins TRBV30 and TRBJ1-1; D remains ambiguous. This CDR3 has 12 residues. The V and J ends lost 0 bases and 11 bases respectively, with 13 bases between them. CDR1 GTSNPN and CDR2 SVGIG come from the germline V gene (reference sequence).